What follows are 14 T cell receptor beta chains derived from one specimen sequenced in a study of neurological immune-mediated disorders. TCRdb re-called the 5' RACE reads through MiXCR, storing one row per CDR3 protein. The sample yields tens of thousands of distinct CDR3 sequences, roughly 3.9% seen once. The sample comprised PBMCs. Receptor source: a man aged 30 to 45 with multiple sclerosis.

In its sample, this clonotype was seen many times. The chain joins TRBV12-3 or TRBV12-4 to TRBJ2-5; D not certain. This CDR3 contains 13 residues. The ends were cut back, 6 bases at V and 4 bases at J, with 12 bases in the middle. For the CDR3, the DNA is TGTGCCAGCAGCTCGTGGGCCGGAGAGACCCAGTACTTC. It translates to CASSSWAGETQYF.

This clonotype has at least ten counts. This sequence joins TRBV12-3 or TRBV12-4 and TRBJ2-7; 10 bases agree with TRBD1. J lost 5 bases, V lost 0 bases, and 1 base had no gene match. The CDR3 is made up of 14 amino acids. CDR3 DNA: TGTGCCAGCAGTTTAGCGACAGGGGGCCACGAGCAGTACTTC. This codes for CASSLATGGHEQYF.

Ten or more counts support this clonotype. The chain is built from TRBV6-6 and TRBJ2-1; 14 bases line up with TRBD2. V was pared by 6 bases and J by 5 bases, with 6 bases of the junction left unmatched. This CDR3 region has 16 residues. Germline V lookup: CDR1 MNHNY, CDR2 SVGAGI (reference sequence). CDR3 in DNA: TGTGCCAGCAGCTCCCGACTAGCGGGGGGGGACAATGAGCAGTTCTTC. Translated: CASSSRLAGGDNEQFF.

This clonotype was detected ten times or more. This sequence joins TRBV24-1 and TRBJ2-7, with 7 bases identical to TRBD1. After removal of 3 bases from V and 4 bases from J, the junction contained 5 bases not matched to a gene. The CDR3 spans 14 residues. CDR1 and CDR2 (germline): KGHDR, SFDVKD. The CDR3 nucleotides are TGTGCCACCAGTGATCCGGACAGGCGGTACGAGCAGTACTTC. The encoded protein is CATSDPDRRYEQYF.

This clonotype was observed many times. This chain links TRBV27 with TRBJ2-5, with 8 bases matching TRBD2. The J segment lost 5 bases and the V segment lost 7 bases, leaving 12 bases of the junction unmatched. This CDR3 is built from 15 residues. Germline V lookup: CDR1 MNHEY, CDR2 SMNVEV (reference sequence). CDR3: CASTKTGTRSETQYF. CDR3 bases: TGTGCCAGCACCAAAACCGGGACTAGGTCGGAGACCCAGTACTTC.

This clonotype has ten or more counts. V and J are TRBV10-3 and TRBJ2-7; TRBD1 matches 9 bases. V lost 0 bases to trimming and J lost 5 bases; unmatched junction nucleotides: 5. The CDR3 covers 15 residues. Germline lookup yields CDR1 ENHRY and CDR2 SYGVKD. This CDR3 reads CAISESGQGYHEQYF. The CDR3 DNA reads as TGTGCCATCAGTGAGTCGGGACAGGGTTACCACGAGCAGTACTTC.

Many counts were recorded for this clonotype. The V call is TRBV12-3 or TRBV12-4, the J call TRBJ1-6; TRBD1 matches at 8 bases. V was clipped by 3 bases and J by 7 bases; unmatched bases: 5. This CDR3 region has 15 residues. As DNA, the CDR3 is TGTGCCAGCAGTTTTTCGGGACAGGAGAATTCACCCCTCCACTTT. Its protein is CASSFSGQENSPLHF.

This rearrangement joins TRBV28 to TRBJ2-3; D is perhaps TRBD1 (5 bases). CDR1 and CDR2 from the germline V gene are MDHEN and SYDVKM. V lost 3 bases and J 1 base, leaving 11 bases between the germline ends. The CDR3 contains 15 residues. This CDR3 is CASSFPRARTDTQYF. The CDR3 DNA sequence: TGTGCCAGCAGTTTCCCCAGGGCCCGCACAGATACGCAGTATTTT.

This clonotype appeared many times. V gene TRBV7-9 combines with J gene TRBJ2-7; D tentatively fits TRBD1 or TRBD2 (5 bases each). Between the trimmed V and J ends, which lost 4 bases and 6 bases, there was a span of 16 bases. The germline gives CDR1 SEHNR, CDR2 FQNEAQ (reference sequence). The CDR3 contains 14 residues. In DNA, the CDR3 is TGTGCCAGCAGCTCGGGGACCTCAGTCGCCGAGCAGTACTTC. Translation: CASSSGTSVAEQYF. The complete variable domain, with remaining parts taken from reference TRBV7-9 and TRBJ2-7, reads DTGVSQNPRHKITKRGQNVTFRCDPISEHNRLYWYRQTLGQGPEFLTYFQNEAQLEKSRLLSDRFSAERPKGSFSTLEIQRTEQGDSAMYLCASSSGTSVAEQYFGPGTRLTVT.

The sample holds many counts of this clonotype. The chain uses TRBV29-1 and TRBJ2-7, with D possibly matching TRBD1 (5 bases). The germline V and J ends were trimmed by 4 bases and 5 bases, with 12 bases remaining between them. There are 12 residues in the CDR3. CDR1 and CDR2 from the germline V gene are SQVTM and ANQGSEA. The chain's CDR3 is CSVGRARNEQYF. CDR3 in DNA: TGCAGCGTTGGCAGGGCCAGGAACGAGCAGTACTTC.

At least ten counts were recorded for this clonotype. This chain joins TRBV7-2 and TRBJ2-7, with 7 bases identical to TRBD1. After removal of 5 bases from V and 2 bases from J, the junction contained 15 bases not matched to a gene. The CDR3 covers 17 residues. Germline-derived CDR1 and CDR2 are SGHTA and FQGNSA. CDR3 amino acids: CASSDGPSGTVAYEQYF. Here the CDR3 DNA reads TGTGCCAGCAGCGATGGCCCTTCAGGGACAGTGGCCTACGAGCAGTACTTC.

This clonotype came up many times. This chain connects TRBV20-1 to TRBJ2-5; no firm D call. V was shortened by 4 bases and J by 7 bases, with 13 bases between the two germline ends. Germline CDR1 and CDR2: DFQATT and SNEGSKA (reference sequence). The CDR3 loop spans 12 amino acids. DNA for the CDR3: TGCAGTGCTATGCTGGAGCCCGGGACCCAGTACTTC. Its translation is CSAMLEPGTQYF.

This clonotype showed up many times. The chain couples TRBV12-3 or TRBV12-4 to TRBJ2-5; tentatively, D is TRBD1 or TRBD2 (6 bases each). The CDR3 extends over 15 amino acids. V dropped 8 bases and J dropped 5 bases, with 21 bases sitting between them. The CDR3 DNA reads TGTGCCAGCGGCAGTGGATTCGGGGGCTGGGAGACCCAGTACTTC. It yields the protein CASGSGFGGWETQYF.

This clonotype was observed many times. The chain carries TRBV5-1 and TRBJ2-7, with D possibly matching TRBD1 (6 bases). CDR1 SGHRS and CDR2 YFSETQ come from the germline V gene. Deletions cut 0 bases from V and 4 bases from J, with 14 bases between. This CDR3 is 15 amino acids long. The CDR3: CASSLALDSEYEQYF. The CDR3 nucleotides read TGCGCCAGCAGCTTGGCCCTGGACAGCGAGTACGAGCAGTACTTC.